This is a list of T cell receptor beta chains from one sample in a study of T cell responses to AZD1222 COVID-19 vaccine. The table came from immunoSEQ multiplex PCR; TCRdb's copy has only in-frame clones and leaves some out. Among over 150,000 clones listed, around 92% were seen once. The sequenced sample was peripheral blood, obtained on day 0 of MenACWY control vaccination. The receptor set was obtained from an adult in good health. CDR3s include the opening cysteine and the closing phenylalanine or tryptophan. The D gene is left open where the match is weak.

j_call: TRBJ2-3; d_call: TRBD2; v_call: TRBV24-1; cdr3_nt: TGTGCCACCAGTGATCAGAGACTAGCGGGAGGGCCTGTGGATACGCAGTATTTT; cdr3_aa: CATSDQRLAGGPVDTQYF
j_call: TRBJ2-7; d_call: -; v_call: TRBV10-3; cdr3_nt: TGTGCCATCAGTGAGTCTCCAGGGATAGCCTACGAGCAGTACTTC; cdr3_aa: CAISESPGIAYEQYF
j_call: TRBJ1-2; d_call: -; v_call: TRBV7-9; cdr3_nt: TGTGCCAGCAGCTTAGATTCGCCAGGGGCTGGCTATGGCTACACCTTC; cdr3_aa: CASSLDSPGAGYGYTF
j_call: TRBJ1-5; d_call: -; v_call: TRBV27; cdr3_nt: TGTGCCAGCAGTTTGAGGGGCAATCAGCCCCAGCATTTT; cdr3_aa: CASSLRGNQPQHF
j_call: TRBJ1-1; d_call: -; v_call: TRBV19; cdr3_nt: TGTGCCAGTACCCACGGGCGCACTGAAGCTTTCTTT; cdr3_aa: CASTHGRTEAFF
j_call: TRBJ1-1; d_call: -; v_call: TRBV9; cdr3_nt: TGTGCCAGCAGCGTAAGAAGCAGGGACACTGAAGCTTTCTTT; cdr3_aa: CASSVRSRDTEAFF
j_call: TRBJ2-7; d_call: TRBD1; v_call: TRBV19; cdr3_nt: TGTGCCAGTAGTATAGGGGACAGGGGGTCCTACGAGCAGTACTTC; cdr3_aa: CASSIGDRGSYEQYF
j_call: TRBJ1-5; d_call: -; v_call: TRBV28; cdr3_nt: TGTGAGGCCCGGAGCGGCTCCGGTCAGCCCCAGCATTTT; cdr3_aa: CEARSGSGQPQHF
j_call: TRBJ2-6; d_call: -; v_call: TRBV11-2; cdr3_nt: TGTGCCAGCAGCCAGACATTCTCTGGGGCCAACGTCCTGACTTTC; cdr3_aa: CASSQTFSGANVLTF
j_call: TRBJ1-5; d_call: -; v_call: TRBV19; cdr3_nt: TGTGCCAGTAGTGTTACACGGAATCAGCCCCAGCATTTT; cdr3_aa: CASSVTRNQPQHF
j_call: TRBJ2-5; d_call: -; v_call: TRBV3-1/TRBV3-2; cdr3_nt: TGTGCCAGCAGCCCATCAGGGGGGGCGGGAGACTCCCAAGAGACCCAGTACTTC; cdr3_aa: CASSPSGGAGDSQETQYF
j_call: TRBJ1-1; d_call: -; v_call: TRBV7-2; cdr3_nt: TGTGCCAGCAGCACCTACAGGGCACCTATGAACACTGAAGCTTTCTTT; cdr3_aa: CASSTYRAPMNTEAFF
j_call: TRBJ1-1; d_call: -; v_call: TRBV18; cdr3_nt: TGTGCCAGCTCACCACGTAGACAGACGTACACTGAAGCTTTCTTT; cdr3_aa: CASSPRRQTYTEAFF
j_call: TRBJ1-2; d_call: -; v_call: TRBV14; cdr3_nt: TGTGCCAGCAGCCAAGATAGGGGACCCGCCCCCGGTGGCTACACCTTC; cdr3_aa: CASSQDRGPAPGGYTF
j_call: TRBJ1-2; d_call: -; v_call: TRBV5-1; cdr3_nt: TGCGCCAGCAGCTTGGGCGGGGGCGAGAACTATGGCTACACCTTC; cdr3_aa: CASSLGGGENYGYTF